The clone carrying this T cell receptor beta chain was seen repeatedly, ten times or more. Its specificity is unknown. Regarding time point: blood at routine non-recurrence follow-up after resection. Whole RNA from tumor, nontumor lung or frozen PBMC was sequenced unsorted. Every molecule of TCR cDNA had its own unique molecular identifier. TCRdb ran MiXCR on the 5' RACE reads and lists one entry per CDR3 protein. The sample records roughly 120,000 distinct CDR3 sequences, 9% to 15% being singletons. Per germline, CDR1 SQVTM and CDR2 ANQGSEA. The CDR3 is 12 amino acids. V shed 7 bases and J shed 0 bases, with 9 bases lying between them. These data belong to a study of spatial heterogeneity in lung cancer. Background on the study: The average appearance count of each unique TCR and UMI combination in raw reads was more than nine.

Study-wide results and caveats: Ubiquitous expanded tumor TCRs surfaced in blood more at resection than they did at follow-up.

The J gene is TRBJ1-1, the V gene TRBV29-1; D gene unclear. The specimen comprised PBMCs, sampled at follow-up. The sequence was obtained from a male donor with early-stage non-small cell lung cancer. CDR3 in DNA: TGCAGCGCTGGAGGGATGAACACTGAAGCTTTCTTT. Translated: CSAGGMNTEAFF.